The rows below give T cell receptor beta chains drawn from one sample of a study of blood T cell repertoires in COVID-19. Clones were sequenced by immunoSEQ multiplex PCR, and TCRdb holds only the in-frame ones, with some missing. The sample has 10,000 or so clones; 65% to 90% are singletons. Material: peripheral blood. These receptor sequences come from a human donor in a cohort sampled during active COVID-19. CDR3s include the opening cysteine and the closing phenylalanine or tryptophan. D genes are given only for firm matches. The size field is filled for only some rows; it gives once, few, many or a size class.

TRBV7-9	TRBJ2-4	TRBD1	.	14	CASSPPGQGSIQYF	TGTGCCAGCAGCCCACCGGGACAGGGAAGCATTCAGTACTTC
TRBV10-3	TRBJ1-2	.	.	13	CAIGGGQNYGYTF	TGTGCCATCGGCGGCGGACAGAACTATGGCTACACCTTC
TRBV18	TRBJ1-1	.	once	14	CASSPLQGRTEAFF	TGTGCCAGCTCACCCCTACAGGGACGAACTGAAGCTTTCTTT
TRBV5-1	TRBJ2-2	TRBD2	.	19	CASSSFGLAGGPGTGELFF	TGCGCCAGCAGCTCCTTCGGACTAGCGGGGGGGCCAGGCACCGGGGAGCTGTTTTTT
TRBV7-3	TRBJ1-1	TRBD1	once	16	CASSGLTGLANTEAFF	TGTGCCAGCAGCGGCTTGACAGGGCTGGCGAACACTGAAGCTTTCTTT
TRBV21-1	TRBJ2-5	.	.	15	CASSKGIAPQETQYF	TGTGCCAGCAGCAAAGGTATAGCGCCCCAAGAGACCCAGTACTTC
TRBV7-2	TRBJ1-2	.	.	14	CASSLEAAGGGYTF	TGTGCCAGCAGCTTAGAAGCGGCCGGTGGGGGCTACACCTTC
TRBV4-3	TRBJ2-1	.	.	17	CASSQELSRGFYNEQFF	TGCGCCAGCAGCCAAGAGCTTTCCAGGGGCTTCTACAATGAGCAGTTCTTC
TRBV3-1/TRBV3-2	TRBJ1-4	.	medium-sized	15	CASSPPGGFGEKLFF	TGTGCCAGCAGCCCTCCGGGGGGGTTCGGTGAAAAACTGTTTTTT
TRBV30	TRBJ1-6	TRBD1	.	13	CAGGQGARSPLHF	TGTGCCGGCGGACAGGGGGCGCGGTCACCCCTCCACTTT
TRBV3-1/TRBV3-2	TRBJ2-5	.	.	13	CASRLNREETQYF	TGTGCCAGCAGGCTTAACAGGGAAGAGACCCAGTACTTC
TRBV28	TRBJ2-5	TRBD1	.	17	CASSDPRGRGRGETQYF	TGTGCCAGCAGTGACCCCCGGGGCAGGGGGCGAGGCGAGACCCAGTACTTC
TRBV18	TRBJ2-5	TRBD2	.	14	CASSPYGREETQYF	TGTGCCAGCTCACCTTACGGGAGGGAAGAGACCCAGTACTTC
TRBV18	TRBJ2-1	TRBD2	.	15	CASSPGVAGDNEQFF	TGTGCCAGCTCACCAGGAGTAGCGGGGGACAATGAGCAGTTCTTC
TRBV15	TRBJ1-5	.	.	16	CATSPSPDRSNQPQHF	TGTGCCACCAGCCCTTCCCCGGACAGAAGCAATCAGCCCCAGCATTTT